This TCR beta chain was documented in a study of shared clonotypes between healthy human individuals. The germline V gene encodes CDR1 SGHRS and CDR2 YFSETQ. V dropped 1 base and J dropped 0; count of bases not matched to a gene: 4. The CDR3 spans 16 residues. TCRdb keeps only in-frame clones here, not all; method: immunoSEQ multiplex PCR. Among some 2.4 million clones, roughly 93% were seen once, and the ten largest hold 0.36%. The receptor's source is a man between 18 and 35 years old in good health. Some clones in this sample may be carry-over from other donors' samples. The sequencing sample was made of naive CD4+ T cells from PBMCs. Subset reported: CD45RA+ positively selected. The chain is built from TRBV5-1 and TRBJ1-1, with 9 nucleotides matching TRBD1. CDR3: CASSLIGTGLNTEAFF. The CDR3, as DNA: TGCGCCAGCAGCTTGATCGGGACAGGGTTGAACACTGAAGCTTTCTTT.